This T cell receptor beta chain was sequenced in a study of shared clonotypes between healthy human individuals. Overall study: The composition of the donors was a couple of women and a few men aged 18 to 49.

The CDR3 spans 14 residues. Germline loops: CDR1 SQVTM, CDR2 ANQGSEA. V lost 0 bases and J lost 6, with 14 bases in between. The assay was immunoSEQ multiplex PCR, and TCRdb's table has in-frame clones only and misses some. The top ten clones hold 0.95% to 1.5% of a sample with roughly 2,000,000 clones, approximately 94% of them seen once. Naive CD8 populations comprised CD45RO-negative cells positively selected for CCR7, excluding terminally differentiated effector memory CD45RA+ cells. Sequenced sample: naive CD8+ T cells sorted from blood. The V and J genes are TRBV29-1 and TRBJ1-1; possible D gene TRBD1, 6 bases. The sequence was obtained from a man aged 18-30 years in good health. In DNA, the CDR3 is TGCAGCGTTGAAGATCGAGGCAGGGGACCTGAAGCTTTCTTT. This translates into CSVEDRGRGPEAFF. Full variable domain (missing parts from reference TRBV29-1 and TRBJ1-1): SAVISQKPSRDICQRGTSLTIQCQVDSQVTMMFWYRQQPGQSLTLIATANQGSEATYESGFVIDKFPISRPNLTFSTLTVSNMSPEDSSIYLCSVEDRGRGPEAFFGQGTRLTVV.